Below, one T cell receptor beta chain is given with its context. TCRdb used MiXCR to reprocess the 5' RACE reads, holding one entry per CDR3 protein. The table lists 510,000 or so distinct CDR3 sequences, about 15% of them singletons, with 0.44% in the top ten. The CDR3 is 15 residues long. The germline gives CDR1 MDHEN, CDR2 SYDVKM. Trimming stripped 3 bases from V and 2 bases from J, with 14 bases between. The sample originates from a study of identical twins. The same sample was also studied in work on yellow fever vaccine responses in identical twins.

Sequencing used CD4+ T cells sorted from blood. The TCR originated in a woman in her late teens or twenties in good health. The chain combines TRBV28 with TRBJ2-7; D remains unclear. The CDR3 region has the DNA TGTGCCAGCAGTTTTGGTGGTGCGAGTCCCTACGAGCAGTACTTC. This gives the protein CASSFGGASPYEQYF.